The 28 T cell receptor beta chains below all came from one sample that was sequenced in a study of blood T cell repertoires in COVID-19. Sequenced by immunoSEQ multiplex PCR; TCRdb stores in-frame clones only, minus some. This table holds over 50,000 clones, 76% found once. The sequencing sample was made of peripheral blood. The receptors were gathered from a woman aged 45-60 years with active or convalescent COVID-19.

This clone was seen a few times. This chain uses TRBV6-5 with TRBJ2-3, with 8 bases fitting TRBD2. The CDR3 totals 15 residues. The V gene end was trimmed by 8 bases and the J gene end by 3 bases; junction bases not matched to a gene: 10. Germline V CDR1 and CDR2: MNHEY, SVGAGI. DNA of the CDR3: TGTGCCAGCGGACGCCGGGAGGGCCAAACAGATACGCAGTATTTT. Its protein product is CASGRREGQTDTQYF.

This chain connects TRBV20-1 to TRBJ1-3; possible D gene TRBD1, 5 bases. Looked up from germline, CDR1 is DFQATT and CDR2 is SNEGSKA (reference sequence). V lost 3 bases and J lost 2, with 14 bases in between. CDR3 length: 15 residues. Here the CDR3 DNA reads TGCAGTGCTAGTAACCCGGCCAGGGCTGGAAACACCATATATTTT. Its protein product is CSASNPARAGNTIYF.

The chain uses TRBV18 and TRBJ2-5, with TRBD2 matching 8 bases. Germline V gene sequence: CDR1 KGHSH, CDR2 LQKENI. The CDR3 extends over 14 amino acids. The junction had 4 bases not matched to a gene; V was cut back by 4 bases and J by 3 bases. For the CDR3, the DNA is TGTGCCAGCTCACTCGGGGGGGCCGAAGAGACCCAGTACTTC. It encodes CASSLGGAEETQYF.

The rearrangement links TRBV2 to TRBJ2-3, with 12 positions matching TRBD2. After removal of 8 bases from V and 6 bases from J, the junction contained 9 bases not matched to a gene. Germline lookup yields CDR1 SNHLY and CDR2 FYNNEI. This CDR3 comprises 15 residues. The chain's CDR3 is CASGGTSGSGDTQYF. The DNA of the CDR3 is TGTGCCAGCGGAGGGACTAGCGGGTCCGGGGATACGCAGTATTTT.

This sequence joins TRBV11-2 and TRBJ1-1; D is perhaps TRBD1 (6 bases). In germline, CDR1 is SGHAT, CDR2 FQNNGV. The CDR3 loop spans 13 amino acids. V was pared by 4 bases and J by 5 bases, with 11 bases between. CDR3 DNA: TGTGCCAGCAGCTCGGGGGGCCATACTGAAGCTTTCTTT. This codes for CASSSGGHTEAFF.

The table lists this clone with a few counts. The V gene is TRBV19, the J gene TRBJ2-1, with 9 nucleotides matching TRBD2. This CDR3 has 15 amino acids. The V segment lost 2 bases and the J segment 2 bases; nucleotides outside the gene matches: 1. Germline V gene lookup returns CDR1 LNHDA and CDR2 SQIVND (reference sequence). The CDR3 loop is CASSIRTSAYNEQFF. The CDR3 DNA is TGTGCCAGTAGTATAAGGACTAGCGCCTACAATGAGCAGTTCTTC.

The chain is built from TRBV19 and TRBJ1-1; D is ambiguous. The CDR3 runs 12 residues. From germline, CDR1 is LNHDA and CDR2 SQIVND (reference sequence). The V end lost 9 bases, the J end lost 1 base, and 9 bases lay between the germline ends. The CDR3 here is CASRRGNTEAFF. The CDR3 DNA is TGTGCCAGCCGCCGGGGGAACACTGAAGCTTTCTTT. Using reference TRBV19 and TRBJ1-1 for the parts outside the CDR3, the full variable domain is DGGITQSPKYLFRKEGQNVTLSCEQNLNHDAMYWYRQDPGQGLRLIYYSQIVNDFQKGDIAEGYSVSREKKESFPLTVTSAQKNPTAFYLCASRRGNTEAFFGQGTRLTVV.

As regards this clone: One end of the junction fails to match germline, which may point to a read error. The rearrangement joins TRBV7-7 to TRBJ1-1, with D uncertain. This CDR3 has 13 amino acids. Germline loops: CDR1 SSHAT, CDR2 FNYEAQ (reference sequence). DNA for the CDR3: TGTGCTAGCAGGCCCCTCTTAGACACTGAAGCTTTCTTT. This codes for CASRPLLDTEAFF. Combining the CDR3 with reference TRBV7-7 and TRBJ1-1 gives the whole variable domain GAGVSQSPRYKVTKRGQDVTLRCDPISSHATLYWYQQALGQGPEFLTYFNYEAQPDKSGLPSDRFSAERPEGSISTLTIQRTEQRDSAMYRCASRPLLDTEAFFGQGTRLTVV.

The chain joins TRBV20-1 to TRBJ2-1; 7 positions match TRBD2. CDR3 length: 18 amino acids. In germline, CDR1 is DFQATT, CDR2 SNEGSKA (reference sequence). The V gene end was trimmed by 3 bases and the J gene end by 3 bases; junction bases not matched to a gene: 17. The CDR3 here is CSASSGGGWRESYNEQFF. The CDR3 region has the DNA TGCAGTGCTAGTAGTGGGGGAGGATGGCGGGAGAGCTACAATGAGCAGTTCTTC.

The V and J genes are TRBV19 and TRBJ1-3, with D maybe TRBD1 (5 bases). This CDR3 is built from 15 residues. V was trimmed by 10 bases and J by 2 bases, leaving 18 bases between them. Germline CDR1 LNHDA, CDR2 SQIVND (reference sequence). CDR3 DNA sequence: TGTGCCACCCGAACCACAGGTCTCGCTGGAAACACCATATATTTT. Translation: CATRTTGLAGNTIYF.

This sequence joins TRBV30 and TRBJ1-2; no firm D call. CDR1 is GTSNPN and CDR2 is SVGIG in the germline V gene (reference sequence). This CDR3 has 16 amino acids. V lost 2 bases to trimming and J lost 4 bases, with 20 bases between them. The CDR3 DNA is TGTGCCTGGAGTCTCTTAACTCCCACGGAGGGCTATGGCTACACCTTC. Translation: CAWSLLTPTEGYGYTF.

The V and J genes are TRBV6-1 and TRBJ1-5, with 8 bases that match TRBD1. The CDR3 covers 16 residues. V trimming: 4 bases; J trimming: 4 bases; junction bases outside the gene matches: 9. From germline, CDR1 is MNHNS and CDR2 SASEGT. The DNA for the CDR3 is TGTGCCAGCAGTGGAAAGGGACAGGTCTTTAATCAGCCCCAGCATTTT. Amino acid sequence: CASSGKGQVFNQPQHF.

The chain recombines TRBV6-1 with TRBJ1-5, with unresolved D. The V end was cut by 3 bases, the J end by 9 bases, with 12 bases between. CDR3 length equals 13 residues. Germline assignment: CDR1 MNHNS and CDR2 SASEGT. The CDR3 nucleotides read TGTGCCAGCAGTGACCAGGTTTTAAGGCCCCAGCATTTT. Translating gives CASSDQVLRPQHF.

This chain joins TRBV7-8 and TRBJ1-1; no definite D call. CDR3 length equals 12 residues. Per the germline V gene, CDR1 is SGHVS and CDR2 is FQNEAQ. V shed 5 bases and J shed 3 bases, with 7 bases lying between them. The CDR3: CASSPADTEAFF. In nucleotides, the CDR3 is TGTGCCAGCAGCCCCGCAGACACTGAAGCTTTCTTT.

V usage is TRBV12-5 and J usage is TRBJ1-6; the D is unclear. The CDR3 is 14 residues long. Trimming took off 1 base at V and 8 bases at J, with 9 bases between the two ends. Germline-derived CDR1 and CDR2 are LGHNT and FRNRAP. The CDR3 DNA reads as TGTGCTAGTGGTTTGGGGGAGATCCATTCACCCCTCCACTTT. As protein: CASGLGEIHSPLHF.

The chain couples TRBV7-8 to TRBJ1-1; 8 bases agree with TRBD1. Germline CDR1 SGHVS, CDR2 FQNEAQ. The ends lost 1 base at V and 11 bases at J; junction bases unmatched: 6. The CDR3 length is 13 residues. For the CDR3, the DNA is TGTGCCAGCAGCTTAGTTCGGACAGGGTACGCTTTCTTT. As protein: CASSLVRTGYAFF. Drawing the rest from reference TRBV7-8 and TRBJ1-1, the complete variable domain is GAGVSQSPRYKVAKRGQDVALRCDPISGHVSLFWYQQALGQGPEFLTYFQNEAQLDKSGLPSDRFFAERPEGSVSTLKIQRTQQEDSAVYLCASSLVRTGYAFFGQGTRLTVV.

This CDR3 reads CASSQRMGQRGSYEQYF. The DNA for the CDR3 is TGCGCCAGCAGCCAAAGGATGGGGCAAAGGGGCTCCTACGAGCAGTACTTC. The chain recombines TRBV4-1 with TRBJ2-7; a possible D gene is TRBD1 (5 bases). This CDR3 is 17 amino acids long. Trimming left V 2 bases short and J 0 bases short, with 17 bases between. From germline, CDR1 is MGHRA and CDR2 YSYEKL.

This clone was seen only once. This chain uses TRBV30 with TRBJ2-5, with 7 nucleotides matching TRBD2. CDR3 size: 13 residues. The junction had 9 bases not matched to a gene; V was cut back by 4 bases and J by 7 bases. CDR1 and CDR2 (germline): GTSNPN, SVGIG (reference sequence). CDR3 residues: CAWKVGGPGTQYF. The CDR3 nucleotides are TGTGCCTGGAAGGTGGGAGGGCCCGGGACCCAGTACTTC. Full variable domain (missing parts from reference TRBV30 and TRBJ2-5): SQTIHQWPATLVQPVGSPLSLECTVEGTSNPNLYWYRQAAGRGLQLLFYSVGIGQISSEVPQNLSASRPQDRQFILSSKKLLLSDSGFYLCAWKVGGPGTQYFGPGTRLLVL.

This clone showed up just once. The rearrangement joins TRBV19 to TRBJ1-4; 10 bases are a match to TRBD1. Germline lookup yields CDR1 LNHDA and CDR2 SQIVND (reference sequence). CDR3 length equals 16 residues. V lost 5 bases and J lost 6; bases outside the gene matches: 9. CDR3 DNA sequence: TGTGCCAGTAGTCCCTCTCGACAGGGGGCATATGAAAAACTGTTTTTT. It encodes CASSPSRQGAYEKLFF.

This clone counts as medium-sized. The gene calls are TRBV27 and TRBJ2-3, with TRBD1 as a possible D gene (5 bases). Germline V gene data show CDR1 as MNHEY and CDR2 as SMNVEV (reference sequence). The V gene lost 0 bases and the J gene lost 4 bases, with 8 bases spanning the gap. The CDR3 covers 14 residues. The CDR3 protein is CASSLSGPADTQYF. CDR3 nucleotides: TGTGCCAGCAGTTTATCGGGGCCAGCAGATACGCAGTATTTT.

The chain joins TRBV5-1 to TRBJ2-2; 7 nucleotides agree with TRBD2. In germline, CDR1 is SGHRS, CDR2 YFSETQ. This CDR3 is built from 16 residues. V shed 0 bases and J 0 bases; nucleotides not matched to a gene: 2. CDR3 DNA sequence: TGCGCCAGCAGCTTGGGCGGGAGCACGAACACCGGGGAGCTGTTTTTT. Amino acid sequence: CASSLGGSTNTGELFF.

The chain links TRBV19 to TRBJ1-1, with TRBD1 identical over 7 bases. With V trimmed by 8 bases and J by 5 bases, 11 bases remained unmatched. Germline loops: CDR1 LNHDA, CDR2 SQIVND (reference sequence). This CDR3 has 14 residues. The CDR3 nucleotides are TGTGCCAGTGCCTGGGGCAGGGGGGCAACTGAAGCTTTCTTT. This sequence encodes CASAWGRGATEAFF.

V usage is TRBV19 and J usage is TRBJ1-5; possibly TRBD1 for D (5 bases). V lost 3 bases and J lost 4, with 13 bases in between. Germline values: CDR1 LNHDA, CDR2 SQIVND (reference sequence). The CDR3 extends over 15 amino acids. The CDR3 here is CASSIGGTWNQPQHF. CDR3 DNA sequence: TGTGCCAGTAGTATTGGCGGGACGTGGAATCAGCCCCAGCATTTT.

The chain couples TRBV7-2 to TRBJ2-7, with TRBD2 matching over 7 bases. V shed 1 base, J shed 6 bases, and the junction held 18 bases outside the gene matches. CDR1 is SGHTA, CDR2 FQGNSA, per germline. The CDR3 is 18 residues long. CDR3 nucleotide sequence: TGTGCCAGCAGCTTAGGGCCCCTGCTGAGTCGCGGGAGCGGCGAGCAGTACTTC. Amino acid sequence: CASSLGPLLSRGSGEQYF.

The chain carries TRBV12-3 or TRBV12-4 and TRBJ1-5, with a weak D call TRBD1 (5 bases). This CDR3 spans 12 amino acids. The V gene lost 6 bases and the J gene lost 10 bases, with 13 bases spanning the gap. CDR3 sequence (DNA): TGTGCCAGCAGCCCAGGGATCAAACCCCAGCATTTT. It codes for CASSPGIKPQHF.

The V call is TRBV5-5, the J call TRBJ2-1, with 9 bases fitting TRBD2. CDR3 length equals 15 residues. J lost 6 bases, V lost 6 bases, and 10 bases had no gene match. Germline V gene sequence: CDR1 SGHKS, CDR2 YYEKEE (reference sequence). The CDR3 region has the DNA TGTGCCAGCACCCTTAGCGGGAGCGTCCTCAATGAGCAGTTCTTC. The encoded protein is CASTLSGSVLNEQFF.

V and J are TRBV2 and TRBJ2-7; 14 nucleotides agree with TRBD2. The germline V gene encodes CDR1 SNHLY and CDR2 FYNNEI. V was pared by 4 bases and J by 12 bases, with 11 bases of the junction left unmatched. The CDR3 covers 15 residues. CDR3 loop: CASSVGRGLAGGPYF. CDR3 in DNA: TGTGCCAGCAGTGTGGGCCGAGGACTAGCGGGAGGCCCGTACTTC.

This clone has a single count. The chain recombines TRBV10-3 with TRBJ2-7, with D possibly matching TRBD1 (6 bases). The CDR3 covers 11 residues. Trimming took 11 bases from V and 5 from J, leaving 13 bases between them. The germline gives CDR1 ENHRY, CDR2 SYGVKD. The CDR3 DNA reads as TGTGCCGTCGGGACAAATGACGAGCAGTACTTC. Its protein is CAVGTNDEQYF.